This TCR beta chain was profiled in a study of graft-versus-host responses after intestinal transplantation. This clone appeared once. Its specificity is unknown. The data were produced by immunoSEQ multiplex PCR, yet TCRdb's version contains in-frame clones alone and is incomplete. This table has more than 100,000 clones, about 93% appearing once. CDR1 is SNHLY and CDR2 is FYNNEI in the germline V gene. J gave up 6 bases and V 3 bases, and 14 bases lay outside the gene matches. There are 18 residues in the CDR3. Study results and caveats: GvH clones appeared in recipient marrow, some first in ileum or blood.

This specimen was unstimulated CD4+ T cells sorted from spleen or lymph node cells, taken before intestinal transplant. The receptor comes from a human donor who received an intestinal transplant. The gene calls are TRBV2 and TRBJ2-7; 13 nucleotides agree with TRBD2. The CDR3 loop is CASSDGGGLAGDRSEQYF. The DNA of the CDR3 is TGTGCCAGCAGTGATGGCGGAGGACTAGCGGGAGATCGGTCCGAGCAGTACTTC.